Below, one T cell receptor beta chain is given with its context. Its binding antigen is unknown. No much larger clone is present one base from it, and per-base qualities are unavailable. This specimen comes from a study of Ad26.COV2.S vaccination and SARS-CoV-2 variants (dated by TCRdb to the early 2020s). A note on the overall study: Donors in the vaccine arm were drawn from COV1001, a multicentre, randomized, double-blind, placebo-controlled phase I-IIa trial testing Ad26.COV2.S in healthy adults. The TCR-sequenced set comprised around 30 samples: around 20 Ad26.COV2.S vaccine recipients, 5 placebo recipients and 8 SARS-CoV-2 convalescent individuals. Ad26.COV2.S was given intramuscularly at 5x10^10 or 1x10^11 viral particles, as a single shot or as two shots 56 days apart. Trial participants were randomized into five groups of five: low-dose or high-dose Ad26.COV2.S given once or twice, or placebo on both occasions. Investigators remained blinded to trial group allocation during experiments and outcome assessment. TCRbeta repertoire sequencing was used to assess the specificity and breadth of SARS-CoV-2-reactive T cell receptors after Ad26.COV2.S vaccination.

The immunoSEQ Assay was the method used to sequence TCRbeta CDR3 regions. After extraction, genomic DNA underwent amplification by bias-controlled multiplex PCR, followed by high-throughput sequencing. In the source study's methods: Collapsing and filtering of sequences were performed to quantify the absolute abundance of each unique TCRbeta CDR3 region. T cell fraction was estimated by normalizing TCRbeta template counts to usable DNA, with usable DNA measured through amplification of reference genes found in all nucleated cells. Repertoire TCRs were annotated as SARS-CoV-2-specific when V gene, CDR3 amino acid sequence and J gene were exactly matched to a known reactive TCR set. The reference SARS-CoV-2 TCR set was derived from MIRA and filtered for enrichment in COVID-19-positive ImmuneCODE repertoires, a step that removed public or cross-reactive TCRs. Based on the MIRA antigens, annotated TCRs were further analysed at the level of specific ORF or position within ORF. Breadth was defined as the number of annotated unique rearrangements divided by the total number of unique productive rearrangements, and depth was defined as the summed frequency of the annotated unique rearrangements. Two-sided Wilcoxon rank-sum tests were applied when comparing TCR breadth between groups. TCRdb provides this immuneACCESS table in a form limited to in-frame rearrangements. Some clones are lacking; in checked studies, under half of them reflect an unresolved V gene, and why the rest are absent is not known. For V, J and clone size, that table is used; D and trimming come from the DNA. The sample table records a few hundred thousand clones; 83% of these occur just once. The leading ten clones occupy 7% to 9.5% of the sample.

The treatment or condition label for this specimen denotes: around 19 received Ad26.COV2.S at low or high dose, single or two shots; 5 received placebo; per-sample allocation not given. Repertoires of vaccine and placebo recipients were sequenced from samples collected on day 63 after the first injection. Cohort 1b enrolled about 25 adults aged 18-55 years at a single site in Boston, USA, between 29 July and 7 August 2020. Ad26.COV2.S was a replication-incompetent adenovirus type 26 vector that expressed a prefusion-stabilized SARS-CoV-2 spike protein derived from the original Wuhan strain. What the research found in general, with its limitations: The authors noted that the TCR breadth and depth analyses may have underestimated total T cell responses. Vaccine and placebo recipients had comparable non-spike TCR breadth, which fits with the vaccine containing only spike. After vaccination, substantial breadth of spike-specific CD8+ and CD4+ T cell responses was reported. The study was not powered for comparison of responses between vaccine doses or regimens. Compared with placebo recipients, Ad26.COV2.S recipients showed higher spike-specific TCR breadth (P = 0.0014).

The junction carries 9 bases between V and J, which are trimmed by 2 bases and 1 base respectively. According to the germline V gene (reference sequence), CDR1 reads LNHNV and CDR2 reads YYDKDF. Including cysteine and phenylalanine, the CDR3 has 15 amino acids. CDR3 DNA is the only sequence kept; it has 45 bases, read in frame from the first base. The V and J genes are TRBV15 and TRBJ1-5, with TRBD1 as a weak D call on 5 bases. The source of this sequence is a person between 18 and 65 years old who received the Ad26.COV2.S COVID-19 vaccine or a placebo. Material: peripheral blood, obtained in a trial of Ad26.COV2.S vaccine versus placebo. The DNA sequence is TGTGCCACCAGCAGAATGGGGGGGAGCAATCAGCCCCAGCATTTT. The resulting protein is CATSRMGGSNQPQHF.